Described below is a single T cell receptor beta chain sequence and its context. This clonotype showed up many times. Its antigen remains unidentified. No base-level quality is on record; no much larger clone is a single base apart. This record comes from a study of T cells in Graves' hyperthyroidism and ophthalmopathy (dated by TCRdb to 2018 to 2020). About the full investigation: Peripheral blood samples were taken at the time of initial diagnosis, prior to any treatment. After blood sampling, hyperthyroidism patients were treated with methimazole at a starting dose of 30 mg daily, and ophthalmopathy patients were treated with high-dose intravenous methylprednisolone. Whether ophthalmopathy could be predicted prospectively was tested in an independent validation cohort made up of some 20 hyperthyroidism patients plus 17 patients who later progressed to ophthalmopathy. The paper reports TCR Vbeta CDR3 sequencing of approximately 140 peripheral blood samples: 43 ophthalmopathy, fewer than 85 hyperthyroidism and approximately 17 progressor patients. To identify TCR V-J signatures that set the groups apart, the researchers used a discovery cohort of 100 patients, made up of under 50 with Graves' ophthalmopathy and about 55 with stable Graves' hyperthyroidism. The study also compared thyroid tissue and blood T-cell repertoires from a handful of Graves' hyperthyroidism patients. The 75 to 100 discovery patients were randomly divided into training and test sets at a 7:3 ratio. What the authors observed across the whole study: No statistical method was used to fix the sample size in advance, and group allocation was not hidden from the investigators. In validation, progression to ophthalmopathy was predicted by the model with 65% to 71% sensitivity and 72.22% specificity, a median of approximately 6.5 months before onset. Blood samples also contained most of the expanded thyroid clonotypes (frequency above 0.001), which suggests that blood repertoires may reflect thyroid immune responses. Ophthalmopathy was separated from stable hyperthyroidism by a 13 V-J signature model, with roughly 88% sensitivity and about 84% specificity obtained in cross-validation and 80%/75% obtained in testing.

Amplification of TCR beta CDR3 regions was carried out from RNA transcripts. The TCR CDR3 was subjected to a first round of RT-PCR using the HTBI primer set and the Qiagen OneStep RT-PCR kit. Libraries were constructed in a second round of multiplex PCR, after which size selection and purification were carried out. The libraries were sequenced on an Illumina HiSeq2000 using paired-end 100 bp reads. The source study handled its data this way. SOAPnuke was used to process the raw data, throwing out any read that contained adapters or uncalled bases, had a mean Phred below 15, or lacked an exact constant-primer or identifier match. COPE v1.2.5 was used to merge the high-quality paired reads, and each unique nucleotide sequence was defined as a clonotype. Clonotypes were aligned to IMGT TRBV, TRBD and TRBJ reference segments using MiTCR v1.1. The analysis was restricted to V-J combinations with a frequency above 0.0001, which together covered 98% to 99.2% of the repertoires. The TCS score was defined as F50 (clonal expansion) divided by E x V (chaos), with BLOSUM62-based TCRdist calculated between CDR3 peptides within each V-J. Welch's t-statistics and random forest reduced around 550 V-J features to roughly 13, which were used in a naive Bayes classifier (R e1071). Using fastp at Q25 and MiXCR, TCRdb reprocessed the public reads and kept productive beta chains. Entries that share a CDR3 protein sequence are merged under the most common genes and DNA. It is TCRdb's table, rather than the study itself, that gives the V and J calls and clone size. The sample has some 490,000 distinct CDR3 sequences on record, under 25% of them singletons. 45% to 55% of the sample is in the top ten clones.

Ophthalmopathy patients had moderately to severely active disease, with a Clinical Activity Score of 3 or more, a NOSPECS grade of 4 or more, and a disease duration of less than 3 months. The study excluded patients with uncontrolled infections, other autoimmune diseases, pregnancy or lactation. Diagnoses relied on clinical symptoms, serum thyroxine and TRAb, thyroid ultrasound and orbital computed tomography. Ficoll-Paque density gradient centrifugation was used to isolate PBMCs from 8 to 10 ml of fresh peripheral blood. Total RNA was extracted using Trizol reagent, and RNA quality was assessed on an Agilent 2100 Bioanalyzer. The receptor was derived from a woman in her seventies with Graves' ophthalmopathy. The material sequenced was blood.

CDR3 region: CASSPGSAEHNEQFF. The DNA sequence is TGTGCCAGCAGCCCCGGTTCGGCCGAACACAATGAGCAGTTCTTC. The chain couples TRBV28 to TRBJ2-1; the D gene is not confidently resolved. The junction shows trimming of 6 bases on V and 5 bases on J, plus 17 bases between the germline ends. Inclusive of the bounding cysteine and phenylalanine, the CDR3 is 15 residues long. Solely the CDR3 DNA is kept, with 45 bases framed from the first base. The germline V gene encodes CDR1 MDHEN and CDR2 SYDVKM.